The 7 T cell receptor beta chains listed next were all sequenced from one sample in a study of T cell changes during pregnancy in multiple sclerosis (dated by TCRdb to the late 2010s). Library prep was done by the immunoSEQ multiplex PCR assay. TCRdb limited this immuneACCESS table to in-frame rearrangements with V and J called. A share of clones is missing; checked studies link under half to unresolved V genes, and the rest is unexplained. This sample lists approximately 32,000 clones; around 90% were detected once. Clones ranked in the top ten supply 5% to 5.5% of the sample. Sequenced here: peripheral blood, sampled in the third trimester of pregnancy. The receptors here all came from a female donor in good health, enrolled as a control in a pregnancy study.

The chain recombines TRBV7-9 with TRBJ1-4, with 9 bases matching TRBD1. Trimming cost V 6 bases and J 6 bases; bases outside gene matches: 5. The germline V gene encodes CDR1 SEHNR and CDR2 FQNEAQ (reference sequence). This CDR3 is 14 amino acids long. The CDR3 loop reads CASRTDRGDEKLFF. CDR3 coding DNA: TGTGCCAGCAGAACAGACAGGGGGGATGAAAAACTGTTTTTT. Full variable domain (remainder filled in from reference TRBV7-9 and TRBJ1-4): DTGVSQNPRHKITKRGQNVTFRCDPISEHNRLYWYRQTLGQGPEFLTYFQNEAQLEKSRLLSDRFSAERPKGSFSTLEIQRTEQGDSAMYLCASRTDRGDEKLFFGSGTQLSVL.

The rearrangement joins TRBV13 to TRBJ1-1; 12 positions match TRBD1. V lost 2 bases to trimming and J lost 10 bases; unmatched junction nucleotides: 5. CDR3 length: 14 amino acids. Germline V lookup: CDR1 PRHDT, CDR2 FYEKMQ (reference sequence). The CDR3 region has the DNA TGTGCCAGCAGCTTATTGGGGACAGGGGGCGTAGCTTTCTTT. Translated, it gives CASSLLGTGGVAFF.

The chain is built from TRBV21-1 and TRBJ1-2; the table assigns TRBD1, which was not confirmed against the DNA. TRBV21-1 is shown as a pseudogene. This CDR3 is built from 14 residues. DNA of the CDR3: TGTGCCAATTGGACAGGGGGGTCTAACTATGGCTACACCTTC. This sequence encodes CANWTGGSNYGYTF.

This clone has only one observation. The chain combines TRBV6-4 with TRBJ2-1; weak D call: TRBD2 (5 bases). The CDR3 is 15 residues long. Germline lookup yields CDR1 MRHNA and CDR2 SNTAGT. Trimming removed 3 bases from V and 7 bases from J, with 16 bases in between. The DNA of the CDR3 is TGTGCCAGCAGTGAGGAGGATAGCGTGGGAAATGAGCAGTTCTTC. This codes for CASSEEDSVGNEQFF.

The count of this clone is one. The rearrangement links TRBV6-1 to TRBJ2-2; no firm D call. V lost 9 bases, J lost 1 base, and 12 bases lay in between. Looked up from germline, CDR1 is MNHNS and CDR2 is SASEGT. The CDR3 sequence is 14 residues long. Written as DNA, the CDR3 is TGTGCCAGTCGTACGCTCAGGAACACCGGGGAGCTGTTTTTT. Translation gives CASRTLRNTGELFF.

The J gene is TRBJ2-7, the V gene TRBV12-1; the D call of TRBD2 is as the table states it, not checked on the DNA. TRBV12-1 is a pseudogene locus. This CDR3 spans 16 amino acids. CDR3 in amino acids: CASSPGGGRVTYEQYF. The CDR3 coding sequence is TGTGCCAGCAGCCCGGGCGGGGGCAGGGTTACCTACGAGCAGTACTTC.

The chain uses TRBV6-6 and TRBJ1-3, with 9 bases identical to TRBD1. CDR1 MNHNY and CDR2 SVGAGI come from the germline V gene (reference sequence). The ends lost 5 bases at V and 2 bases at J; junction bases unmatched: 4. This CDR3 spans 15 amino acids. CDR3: CASSTDRGAGNTIYF. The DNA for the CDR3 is TGTGCCAGCAGTACAGACAGGGGGGCTGGAAACACCATATATTTT.